One sample yielded the 17 T cell receptor beta chains listed below, sequenced in a study of molecular identifiers for immune sequencing clone quantification (dated by TCRdb to 2017 to 2018). Library construction relied on PCR. The reads were generated on a NextSeq 500. TCRdb cleaned the public reads at Q25 with fastp, built clones with MiXCR and kept in-frame beta chains. Every entry covers one CDR3 protein and lists the most common genes and DNA from its rows. The sample contains 300,000 to 400,000 distinct CDR3 sequences, over 20% of them found a single time. About 0.74% of the sample goes to the ten largest clones. The sample consisted of naive CD8+ T cells from blood, with Jurkat cell RNA spiked in. The meaning of the sample's cell subset or site label: FACS-sorted CD8+CD4-CCR7+CD45RA+ naive T cells. The receptors shown here come from a human donor in good health. Some libraries in this study had Jurkat cell RNA spiked in.

This clonotype showed up many times. The V and J genes are TRBV6-5 and TRBJ2-2; TRBD2 matches at 11 bases. The CDR3 loop spans 17 amino acids. The V and J ends lost 1 base and 4 bases, in that order; junction bases with no gene match: 5. CDR1 is MNHEY and CDR2 is SVGAGI in the germline V gene. This CDR3 reads CASSYWASGGSTGELFF. CDR3 DNA sequence: TGTGCCAGCAGTTACTGGGCTAGCGGGGGGAGCACCGGGGAGCTGTTTTTT.

The chain combines TRBV6-4 with TRBJ1-1; 8 nucleotides line up with TRBD1. The CDR3 length is 14 residues. The germline V gene encodes CDR1 MRHNA and CDR2 SNTAGT. Trimming took 6 bases from V and 3 from J; bases not matched to a gene: 6. CDR3 nucleotide sequence: TGTGCCAGCAGGACCGGACAGGGAGACACTGAAGCTTTCTTT. Protein: CASRTGQGDTEAFF.

The V call is TRBV29-1, the J call TRBJ2-7; D perhaps matches TRBD1 (5 bases). Trimming removed 0 bases at V and 2 bases at J, with 14 bases between. The CDR3 covers 15 residues. Germline V lookup: CDR1 SQVTM, CDR2 ANQGSEA. In DNA form, the CDR3 reads TGCAGCGTTGAAGATCGTGGGGCCGCTCCCTACGAGCAGTACTTC. It translates to CSVEDRGAAPYEQYF.

This clonotype was found many times. The V and J genes are TRBV7-2 and TRBJ2-7; D is possibly TRBD1 (5 bases). V was trimmed by 1 base and J by 3 bases, leaving 10 bases between them. Germline V gives CDR1 SGHTA, CDR2 FQGNSA. This CDR3 region has 14 residues. The CDR3 protein is CASSLGVQGYEQYF. In DNA form, the CDR3 reads TGTGCCAGCAGCTTAGGCGTCCAGGGCTACGAGCAGTACTTC.

As for this clonotype: This sequence may be a read error, since a much larger clone differs from it by one base. V usage is TRBV21-1 and J usage is TRBJ2-3; TRBD2, the table's D call, lacks a check against the DNA. TRBV21-1 is described as a pseudogene. The length of the CDR3 is 16 residues. DNA for the CDR3: TGTGCCAGCAGCAAAGGAGAGCGGAGGCTGTCAGATACGCGGTATTTT. Protein product: CASSKGERRLSDTRYF.

The chain recombines TRBV6-2 or TRBV6-3 with TRBJ2-7, with D perhaps matching TRBD1 (5 bases). Germline V gene lookup returns CDR1 MNHEY and CDR2 SVGEGT. With 6 bases removed from V and 3 bases from J, the gap between germline ends came to 12 bases. This CDR3 comprises 13 residues. The CDR3 is CASRGELGYEQYF. CDR3 bases: TGTGCCAGCAGAGGGGAACTCGGCTACGAGCAGTACTTC.

This clonotype was counted a few times. The V call is TRBV4-1, the J call TRBJ1-1, with TRBD1 matching over 7 bases. Germline V gives CDR1 MGHRA, CDR2 YSYEKL. The CDR3 consists of 16 residues. The J segment lost 4 bases and the V segment lost 7 bases, leaving 15 bases of the junction unmatched. The CDR3 sequence: CASKPTGVSFRTEAFF. The CDR3 nucleotides read TGCGCCAGCAAACCAACAGGGGTCTCTTTTCGCACTGAAGCTTTCTTT.

This clonotype was detected many times. The chain is built from TRBV2 and TRBJ1-1; 9 bases agree with TRBD1. Germline V gives CDR1 SNHLY, CDR2 FYNNEI. V lost 5 bases and J lost 0; bases outside the gene matches: 10. The CDR3 has 17 amino acids. CDR3 coding DNA: TGTGCCAGCAGTTTACAGGGACAGGGTTCCATGAACACTGAAGCTTTCTTT. Amino acid sequence: CASSLQGQGSMNTEAFF.

The rearrangement links TRBV10-3 to TRBJ2-1; no firm D call. Trimming pared 0 bases from V and 9 bases from J, leaving 6 bases between. This CDR3 has 12 residues. In germline, CDR1 is ENHRY, CDR2 SYGVKD. CDR3 sequence (DNA): TGTGCCATCAGTGAGTCGGTAAGTGAGCAGTTCTTC. The encoded protein is CAISESVSEQFF.

Turning to this clonotype: This may be a read error: a much more frequent sequence differs by one nucleotide. The chain joins TRBV11-2 to TRBJ2-7; D uncertain. The germline V gene encodes CDR1 SGHAT and CDR2 FQNNGV. Deletions cut 3 bases from V and 5 bases from J, with 8 bases between. CDR3 size: 12 residues. CDR3 in DNA: TGTGCCAGCAGCTTGGGGATTAACGAGCAGTACTTC. Protein sequence: CASSLGINEQYF.

Concerning this clonotype: A read error may produce the germline difference seen at one junction end. The chain carries TRBV7-7 and TRBJ2-7; weak D call: TRBD1 (6 bases). CDR3 length: 15 residues. In germline, CDR1 is SSHAT, CDR2 FNYEAQ (reference sequence). In DNA, the CDR3 is TGTGCTAGCAGCTTAGCCCGGACAGTTTTTGACGAGCAGTACTTC. This gives the protein CASSLARTVFDEQYF.

Concerning this clonotype itself: A read error may be the cause here, since a much bigger clone is one base away. No conserved phenylalanine or tryptophan is present at the end of the CDR3, so a read error is the likely explanation. Here the CDR3 DNA reads TGTGCCAGCAGTTTAAGGGGGGACTACGAGCAGTACTCC. It translates to CASSLRGDYEQYS. The J gene is TRBJ2-7, the V gene TRBV28; the D gene could be TRBD1 or TRBD2 (6 bases each). Germline V gene data show CDR1 as MDHEN and CDR2 as SYDVKM. Trimming cost V 2 bases and J 3 bases, with 8 bases left between them. This CDR3 spans 13 amino acids.

This clonotype was seen once. Just one base apart from a much larger clone, this may be a read error. The chain couples TRBV13 to TRBJ2-3; D may be TRBD1 (7 bases). The CDR3 runs 14 residues. Germline values: CDR1 PRHDT, CDR2 FYEKMQ (reference sequence). The DNA of the CDR3 is TGTGCCCGCAGGGGGGAGGCGGGCACAGATACGCAGTATTTT. It specifies CARRGEAGTDTQYF.

There are a few counts of this clonotype. This sequence joins TRBV9 and TRBJ2-2; perhaps TRBD1 as D (6 bases). CDR1 SGDLS and CDR2 YYNGEE come from the germline V gene. V was shortened by 4 bases and J by 7 bases, with 11 bases between the two germline ends. The CDR3 is made up of 13 amino acids. CDR3 in amino acids: CASSFTGNGELFF. CDR3 sequence (DNA): TGTGCCAGCAGCTTCACAGGGAACGGGGAGCTGTTTTTT.

The sample holds a few counts of this clonotype. V and J are TRBV4-3 and TRBJ2-3; no definite D call. V lost 1 base to trimming and J lost 4 bases, with 9 bases between them. The CDR3 is 14 residues long. The germline V gene has CDR1 LGHNA and CDR2 YSLEER. CDR3 coding DNA: TGCGCCAGCAGCCAAGGGGCTCCCGCAGATACGCAGTATTTT. Translated, it gives CASSQGAPADTQYF.

This clonotype was seen many times. CDR3 residues: CASSVAGGVSEQYF. The DNA of the CDR3 is TGTGCCAGCAGCGTAGCGGGAGGGGTGAGCGAGCAGTACTTC. The chain joins TRBV9 to TRBJ2-7, with 8 bases matching TRBD2. The CDR3 consists of 14 residues. The V segment lost 0 bases and the J segment 6 bases; nucleotides outside the gene matches: 5. Germline values: CDR1 SGDLS, CDR2 YYNGEE. The entire variable domain, with the rest obtained from reference TRBV9 and TRBJ2-7, is as follows: DSGVTQTPKHLITATGQRVTLRCSPRSGDLSVYWYQQSLDQGLQFLIQYYNGEERAKGNILERFSAQQFPDLHSELNLSSLELGDSALYFCASSVAGGVSEQYFGPGTRLTVT.

The chain carries TRBV7-8 and TRBJ2-1, with TRBD1 matching over 9 bases. The junction had 13 bases not matched to a gene; V was cut back by 5 bases and J by 8 bases. The CDR3 is 16 amino acids. Germline CDR1 reads SGHVS; CDR2 reads FQNEAQ. In DNA, the CDR3 is TGTGCCAGCAGCGCCCGGGACAGGGCTCTATCGGATGAGCAGTTCTTC. This translates into CASSARDRALSDEQFF.